Shown below are 28 T cell receptor beta chains from a single sample sequenced in a study of cytomegalovirus exposure and HLA in healthy donors. PCR employed 60 Vbeta and 13 Jbeta primers. The method was immunoSEQ multiplex PCR; TCRdb's version includes in-frame clones alone and lacks a portion of them. The table lists 70,000 or so clones, with approximately 2.9% in the top ten. Material for sequencing was PBMCs. The receptor set was obtained from a middle-aged man in good health and CMV-seronegative.

The V call is TRBV7-2, the J call TRBJ1-6; D is unresolved. V dropped 5 bases and J dropped 8 bases, with 16 bases sitting between them. There are 15 residues in the CDR3. Germline V gene lookup returns CDR1 SGHTA and CDR2 FQGNSA. In DNA, the CDR3 is TGTGCCAGCAGCAACAGCTGGGAGGTCCATTCACCCCTCCACTTT. Its translation: CASSNSWEVHSPLHF.

CDR3 region: CASSSPSRDRGAGANVLTF. The CDR3 DNA reads as TGTGCCAGCAGCTCGCCATCCCGGGACAGGGGAGCTGGGGCCAACGTCCTGACTTTC. The J gene is TRBJ2-6, the V gene TRBV5-6; 10 bases fit TRBD1. The germline gives CDR1 SGHDT, CDR2 YYEEEE. This CDR3 is 19 amino acids long. Trimming cost V 3 bases and J 2 bases; bases outside gene matches: 11.

V gene TRBV9 combines with J gene TRBJ2-2; 8 positions match TRBD2. CDR3 length: 17 amino acids. Trimming took 0 bases from V and 0 from J; bases not matched to a gene: 4. The germline gives CDR1 SGDLS, CDR2 YYNGEE. CDR3 loop: CASSVAGGIANTGELFF. The CDR3 bases are TGTGCCAGCAGCGTAGCGGGGGGGATAGCGAACACCGGGGAGCTGTTTTTT.

This sequence joins TRBV19 and TRBJ1-1; D is possibly TRBD1 (5 bases). Trimming removed 7 bases from V and 1 base from J, with 10 bases in between. Germline loops: CDR1 LNHDA, CDR2 SQIVND (reference sequence). CDR3 length: 13 amino acids. The CDR3 sequence: CASTLTENTEAFF. CDR3 nucleotide sequence: TGTGCCAGTACCCTGACAGAGAACACTGAAGCTTTCTTT.

A remark on this clone: At one of its ends the junction is not consistent with the germline gene, which may arise from a read error. Other DNA variants within this sample encode the same CDR3. This chain joins TRBV7-2 and TRBJ1-2; no clear D gene. This CDR3 has 15 amino acids. From germline, CDR1 is SGHTA and CDR2 FQGNSA. In nucleotides, the CDR3 is TGCGCCAGCAGCTTTAACACCCTCCCCGTCTATGGCTACACCTTC. Translation: CASSFNTLPVYGYTF.

The chain joins TRBV18 to TRBJ1-6; 7 nucleotides match TRBD1. Trimming removed 0 bases from V and 13 bases from J; junction bases left unmatched: 9. This CDR3 spans 15 amino acids. From germline, CDR1 is KGHSH and CDR2 LQKENI. The CDR3 sequence is CASSPPGTAQGPLHF. CDR3 in DNA: TGTGCCAGCTCACCACCGGGGACAGCTCAGGGGCCCCTCCACTTT.

The chain uses TRBV5-1 and TRBJ2-5, with 12 bases that match TRBD1. The CDR3 sequence is 16 residues long. J gave up 5 bases and V 2 bases, and 7 bases lay outside the gene matches. Germline V CDR1 and CDR2: SGHRS, YFSETQ. As DNA, the CDR3 is TGCGCCAGCAGCTTTTTTGGGACAGGGGGCTTGGAGACCCAGTACTTC. Translating it yields CASSFFGTGGLETQYF.

The CDR3 sequence: CASSDCASRTGHTDTQYF. CDR3 sequence (DNA): TGTGCCAGCAGTGATTGCGCGAGCCGGACAGGGCACACAGATACGCAGTATTTT. This chain uses TRBV6-4 with TRBJ2-3, with 8 bases that match TRBD1. The CDR3 loop spans 18 amino acids. CDR1 MRHNA and CDR2 SNTAGT come from the germline V gene. V lost 3 bases, J lost 2 bases, and 13 bases stayed unmatched.

For this clone: Other DNA sequences within the sample encode an identical CDR3. CDR3 region: CATAPGHSTGNMSNQPQHF. In DNA form, the CDR3 reads TGTGCCACTGCCCCCGGTCACTCCACAGGGAATATGAGCAATCAGCCCCAGCATTTT. This sequence joins TRBV18 and TRBJ1-5, with D possibly matching TRBD1 (6 bases). Trimming left V 10 bases short and J 1 base short, with 29 bases between. From germline, CDR1 is KGHSH and CDR2 LQKENI. CDR3 length equals 19 residues.

With regard to this clone: One junction end disagrees with the germline gene, perhaps due to a read error. The J gene is TRBJ1-4, the V gene TRBV30, with D uncertain. Germline V gene sequence: CDR1 GTSNPN, CDR2 SVGIG (reference sequence). The CDR3 is made up of 15 amino acids. The CDR3 spells CAWSVLSLTNEKLFF. The CDR3 DNA reads TGTGCCTGGAGTGTACTGTCCCTAACTAACGAAAAACTGTTTTTT. Based on the CDR3 plus reference TRBV30 and TRBJ1-4, the full variable domain is SQTIHQWPATLVQPVGSPLSLECTVEGTSNPNLYWYRQAAGRGLQLLFYSVGIGQISSEVPQNLSASRPQDRQFILSSKKLLLSDSGFYLCAWSVLSLTNEKLFFGSGTQLSVL.

The chain uses TRBV6-6 and TRBJ1-1, with D perhaps TRBD1 (5 bases). V was trimmed by 8 bases and J by 0 bases, leaving 13 bases between them. CDR3 size: 14 residues. CDR1 and CDR2 (germline): MNHNY, SVGAGI (reference sequence). The CDR3 DNA reads as TGTGCCAGCCGGACGGGGGGTATGAACACTGAAGCTTTCTTT. Its translation: CASRTGGMNTEAFF.

The chain is built from TRBV2 and TRBJ2-7, with D possibly TRBD2 on 6 matching bases. V was cut by 6 bases and J by 2 bases, with 14 bases left in between. Germline V lookup: CDR1 SNHLY, CDR2 FYNNEI. There are 14 residues in the CDR3. The CDR3 protein is CASREQPGAYEQYF. The CDR3 bases are TGTGCCAGCAGGGAACAGCCGGGGGCCTACGAGCAGTACTTC.

This chain uses TRBV2 with TRBJ2-3; 7 bases are a match to TRBD1. V was pared by 3 bases and J by 5 bases, with 5 bases of the junction left unmatched. This CDR3 contains 14 residues. Looked up from germline, CDR1 is SNHLY and CDR2 is FYNNEI. The CDR3 nucleotides are TGTGCCAGCAGTGATCAGGGGGTTGGAGATACGCAGTATTTT. The encoded protein is CASSDQGVGDTQYF. Together with reference TRBV2 and TRBJ2-3, the CDR3 gives the full variable domain: EPEVTQTPSHQVTQMGQEVILRCVPISNHLYFYWYRQILGQKVEFLVSFYNNEISEKSEIFDDQFSVERPDGSNFTLKIRSTKLEDSAMYFCASSDQGVGDTQYFGPGTRLTVL.

This chain links TRBV7-9 with TRBJ2-3; maybe TRBD2 (5 bases). Germline-derived CDR1 and CDR2 are SEHNR and FQNEAQ (reference sequence). With 5 bases removed from V and 4 bases from J, the gap between germline ends came to 13 bases. CDR3 length equals 14 residues. CDR3 sequence (DNA): TGTGCCAGCAGCCTAGGGCGGGTACCAGATACGCAGTATTTT. It yields the protein CASSLGRVPDTQYF.

V usage is TRBV13 and J usage is TRBJ2-7; TRBD1 is a possible D gene (6 bases). CDR1 is PRHDT and CDR2 is FYEKMQ in the germline V gene (reference sequence). V was shortened by 5 bases and J by 7 bases, with 18 bases between the two germline ends. This CDR3 has 14 amino acids. CDR3 amino acids: CASSPRTVLGEQYF. The CDR3 DNA reads as TGTGCCAGCAGCCCAAGGACAGTCCTTGGGGAGCAGTACTTC.

The chain is built from TRBV9 and TRBJ2-1, with TRBD2 identical over 9 bases. V lost 3 bases, J lost 5 bases, and 6 bases stayed unmatched. This CDR3 is built from 15 residues. CDR1 and CDR2 (germline): SGDLS, YYNGEE. The CDR3 here is CASSGGGGFDNEQFF. The CDR3 nucleotides are TGTGCCAGCAGCGGCGGGGGGGGCTTCGACAATGAGCAGTTCTTC.

The chain joins TRBV2 to TRBJ1-1; D unresolved. This CDR3 has 13 residues. CDR1 and CDR2 from the germline V gene are SNHLY and FYNNEI. V was shortened by 5 bases and J by 5 bases, with 12 bases between the two germline ends. Here the CDR3 reads CASSSEERTEAFF. CDR3 in DNA: TGTGCCAGCAGTAGCGAAGAGAGGACTGAAGCTTTCTTT.

The rearrangement uses TRBV6-6 and TRBJ1-6; D gene ambiguous. This CDR3 region has 14 residues. Deletions cut 7 bases from V and 5 bases from J, with 12 bases between. Germline V gives CDR1 MNHNY, CDR2 SVGAGI (reference sequence). CDR3 sequence: CASTIGLNNSPLHF. For the CDR3, the DNA is TGTGCCAGCACCATAGGACTTAATAATTCACCCCTCCACTTT.

The V gene is TRBV5-6, the J gene TRBJ1-2, with 8 bases lining up with TRBD1. This CDR3 region has 11 residues. In germline, CDR1 is SGHDT, CDR2 YYEEEE. V lost 9 bases, J lost 5 bases, and 3 bases stayed unmatched. The CDR3 is CATGTGYGYTF. The CDR3 DNA sequence: TGTGCCACCGGGACAGGTTATGGCTACACCTTC. The entire variable domain, with the rest obtained from reference TRBV5-6 and TRBJ1-2, is as follows: DAGVTQSPTHLIKTRGQQVTLRCSPKSGHDTVSWYQQALGQGPQFIFQYYEEEERQRGNFPDRFSGHQFPNYSSELNVNALLLGDSALYLCATGTGYGYTFGSGTRLTVV.

This chain joins TRBV25-1 and TRBJ2-2; 10 positions agree with TRBD1. The CDR3 contains 16 residues. Germline CDR1 MGHDK, CDR2 SYGVNS. Germline trimming cut 6 bases from V and 3 bases from J; bases unmatched to any gene: 7. The DNA of the CDR3 is TGTGCCAGCAGGGGGGTGGGACAGGGGTACACCGGGGAGCTGTTTTTT. Protein product: CASRGVGQGYTGELFF.

This chain connects TRBV5-6 to TRBJ2-5, with 7 bases that match TRBD2. The germline CDR1 and CDR2 sequences are SGHDT and YYEEEE. The CDR3 is made up of 14 amino acids. The J segment lost 3 bases and the V segment lost 3 bases, leaving 5 bases of the junction unmatched. The CDR3 protein is CASSSAGTKETQYF. In nucleotides, the CDR3 is TGTGCCAGCAGCTCCGCCGGGACTAAAGAGACCCAGTACTTC.

V and J are TRBV9 and TRBJ1-4; no definite D call. CDR1 is SGDLS and CDR2 is YYNGEE in the germline V gene. CDR3 length equals 15 residues. Trimming removed 4 bases at V and 5 bases at J, with 15 bases between. The CDR3 loop is CASSTSSGLNEKLFF. The CDR3 coding sequence is TGTGCCAGCAGCACGTCGTCAGGCCTGAATGAAAAACTGTTTTTT. Together with reference TRBV9 and TRBJ1-4, the CDR3 gives the full variable domain: DSGVTQTPKHLITATGQRVTLRCSPRSGDLSVYWYQQSLDQGLQFLIQYYNGEERAKGNILERFSAQQFPDLHSELNLSSLELGDSALYFCASSTSSGLNEKLFFGSGTQLSVL.

The chain is built from TRBV19 and TRBJ2-3; TRBD2 agrees at 7 bases. Germline V gene lookup returns CDR1 LNHDA and CDR2 SQIVND (reference sequence). The CDR3 consists of 14 residues. With V trimmed by 5 bases and J by 2 bases, 4 bases remained unmatched. The CDR3 sequence: CASSASGPTDTQYF. In nucleotides, the CDR3 is TGTGCCAGTAGTGCTAGCGGTCCCACAGATACGCAGTATTTT.

The chain joins TRBV5-1 to TRBJ2-7, with a weak D call TRBD1 (5 bases). The V gene lost 2 bases and the J gene lost 1 base, with 13 bases spanning the gap. The CDR3 extends over 15 amino acids. Germline V gene data show CDR1 as SGHRS and CDR2 as YFSETQ. As DNA, the CDR3 is TGCGCCAGCAGCTTAGGGGCCCGCGTATCCTACGAGCAGTACTTC. Protein: CASSLGARVSYEQYF.

This rearrangement joins TRBV5-1 to TRBJ2-5, with a tentative D call TRBD2 (6 bases). Germline V gene sequence: CDR1 SGHRS, CDR2 YFSETQ. Trimming stripped 4 bases from V and 2 bases from J, with 12 bases between. The CDR3 totals 14 residues. The CDR3 protein is CASSPGRGQETQYF. CDR3 DNA sequence: TGCGCCAGCAGCCCTGGGCGGGGTCAAGAGACCCAGTACTTC.

The chain joins TRBV6-5 to TRBJ2-3; TRBD2 agrees at 8 bases. Germline V gene lookup returns CDR1 MNHEY and CDR2 SVGAGI. V shed 7 bases and J 2 bases; nucleotides not matched to a gene: 8. The CDR3 extends over 15 amino acids. CDR3 residues: CASMISGAPTDTQYF. Written as DNA, the CDR3 is TGTGCCAGCATGATTAGCGGGGCCCCCACAGATACGCAGTATTTT.

The chain employs TRBV7-9 and TRBJ2-7; TRBD1 agrees at 8 bases. This CDR3 comprises 16 residues. With V trimmed by 5 bases and J by 5 bases, 14 bases remained unmatched. Germline values: CDR1 SEHNR, CDR2 FQNEAQ (reference sequence). The DNA for the CDR3 is TGTGCCAGCAGCGGACACTCAGGACAGGGTCGGAACGAGCAGTACTTC. It is translated as CASSGHSGQGRNEQYF.

The chain carries TRBV30 and TRBJ2-5; 12 nucleotides match TRBD1. The V gene's germline CDR1 is GTSNPN and CDR2 SVGIG (reference sequence). V lost 3 bases and J lost 5; bases outside the gene matches: 7. CDR3 size: 15 residues. CDR3 DNA: TGTGCCTGGAGCACCGGGACAGGGGGCTGGGAGACCCAGTACTTC. This encodes CAWSTGTGGWETQYF.